Listed below are T cell receptor beta chains from one sample, sequenced in a study of blood T cells in healthy people across ages. TCRdb passed the 5' RACE reads through MiXCR, listing each CDR3 protein once. This sample carries fewer than 750,000 distinct CDR3 sequences, 47% of them seen once, and the ten largest clones take around 25%. Sequenced sample: blood. The source of these receptors is a man older than 75 in good health. CDR3s include the opening cysteine and the closing phenylalanine or tryptophan. A D gene is named only where the DNA matches it firmly.

V: TRBV20-1
length: 14
D: TRBD1
CDR3: CSAPRTGGGDGYTF

V: TRBV7-3
length: 18
D: TRBD2
CDR3: CASSLFAAGGLSYNEQFF

V: TRBV12-3/TRBV12-4
length: 12
D: NA
CDR3: CASSSPRREQYF

V: TRBV27
length: 14
D: NA
CDR3: CASAKEGYAHGYTF

V: TRBV5-1
length: 15
D: TRBD2
CDR3: CASSLGGTRNYEQYF

V: TRBV7-8
length: 17
D: NA
CDR3: CASSLAPPLLAKNIQYF

V: TRBV28
length: 15
D: NA
CDR3: CASSRADLGYNEQFF

V: TRBV6-6
length: 13
D: NA
CDR3: CATRGAGNTEAFF

V: TRBV12-3/TRBV12-4
length: 14
D: TRBD1
CDR3: CASSFRDSHNEQFF

V: TRBV21-1
length: 18
D: NA
CDR3: CASSKGRKAAAINYGYTF

V: TRBV5-1
length: 16
D: TRBD1
CDR3: CASSGSGGPYDYGYTF

V: TRBV6-5
length: 13
D: NA
CDR3: CASSYGGAGELFF

V: TRBV4-2
length: 15
D: TRBD2
CDR3: CASSQVAGAGYTQYF

V: TRBV27
length: 12
D: NA
CDR3: CASSSEWGKEYF